What follows are 11 T cell receptor beta chains derived from one specimen sequenced in a study of blood T cell repertoires in COVID-19. Clones were sequenced by immunoSEQ multiplex PCR, and TCRdb holds only the in-frame ones, with some missing. The data contain about 250,000 clones, 80% to 90% of them seen just once; the ten biggest clones take up more than 1.5%. Sample: PBMCs or T cells enriched from blood (not recorded which). The receptors originated from a man aged 35-49 years who had recovered from COVID-19.

In this sample, this clone turned up many times. The CDR3 sequence is CASGPPGQGPSYEQYF. The CDR3 nucleotides are TGTGCCAGCGGACCTCCGGGACAGGGTCCCTCCTACGAGCAGTACTTC. The rearrangement joins TRBV6-4 to TRBJ2-7; 9 nucleotides line up with TRBD1. This CDR3 has 16 residues. Per germline, CDR1 MRHNA and CDR2 SNTAGT. V was clipped by 8 bases and J by 0 bases; unmatched bases: 11.

V and J are TRBV6-1 and TRBJ2-7; TRBD1 might be the D (6 bases). Trimming pared 1 base from V and 3 bases from J, leaving 16 bases between. This CDR3 comprises 16 residues. CDR1 is MNHNS, CDR2 SASEGT, per germline. The CDR3 loop reads CASSEGRSGARYEQYF. The CDR3, as DNA: TGTGCCAGCAGTGAAGGAAGGTCAGGGGCCCGCTACGAGCAGTACTTC.

The chain carries TRBV29-1 and TRBJ1-1, with 7 bases lining up with TRBD1. Germline CDR1 is SQVTM and CDR2 is ANQGSEA. Germline trimming cut 0 bases from V and 9 bases from J; bases unmatched to any gene: 4. CDR3 length equals 12 residues. CDR3 amino acids: CSVEELGQQAFF. The CDR3 DNA reads as TGCAGCGTTGAAGAGTTGGGACAGCAAGCTTTCTTT.

This chain links TRBV4-2 with TRBJ1-3; the D is unclear. The CDR3 is 15 amino acids. V dropped 1 base and J dropped 2 bases, with 9 bases sitting between them. Germline loops: CDR1 LGHNA, CDR2 YNFKEQ. CDR3 in amino acids: CASSQVTGAGNTIYF. The CDR3 nucleotides read TGTGCCAGCAGCCAAGTTACCGGTGCTGGAAACACCATATATTTT.

The genes are TRBV28 and TRBJ2-1; D ambiguous. Trimming cost V 5 bases and J 10 bases, with 15 bases left between them. Per germline, CDR1 MDHEN and CDR2 SYDVKM. The CDR3 has 13 amino acids. CDR3 sequence: CASSPAPGSEQFF. CDR3 nucleotides: TGTGCCAGCAGTCCCGCCCCGGGTTCGGAGCAGTTCTTC.

This chain joins TRBV9 and TRBJ2-2; D ambiguous. The V and J ends lost 2 bases and 2 bases respectively, with 16 bases between them. The CDR3 length is 17 residues. Germline-derived CDR1 and CDR2 are SGDLS and YYNGEE. The CDR3 DNA follows: TGTGCCAGCAGCGTGCCGAGACACGGCCTCAACACCGGGGAGCTGTTTTTT. Its protein is CASSVPRHGLNTGELFF.

CDR3 DNA sequence: TGTGCCAGCAGTTTATCGCCCTCCCTAGCGGGGGTCTCCTACGAGCAGTACTTC. It encodes CASSLSPSLAGVSYEQYF. This rearrangement joins TRBV27 to TRBJ2-7; 10 positions agree with TRBD2. V dropped 0 bases and J dropped 0; count of bases not matched to a gene: 8. Germline CDR1 and CDR2: MNHEY and SMNVEV (reference sequence). The CDR3 is made up of 18 amino acids.

This clone appeared once. The chain recombines TRBV12-3 or TRBV12-4 with TRBJ1-1; D gene ambiguous. V dropped 6 bases and J dropped 9 bases, with 14 bases sitting between them. The CDR3 runs to 12 residues. This CDR3 is CASRSRGHQAFF. Here the CDR3 DNA reads TGTGCCAGCAGATCACGAGGCCACCAAGCTTTCTTT.

V usage is TRBV7-6 and J usage is TRBJ2-1; the match to TRBD2 covers 13 bases. Germline-derived CDR1 and CDR2 are SGHVS and FNYEAQ. This CDR3 spans 15 amino acids. Trimming at V came to 8 bases and at J to 6 bases, leaving 7 bases not matched to a gene. This CDR3 is CASSPWTSGSNEQFF. In DNA, the CDR3 is TGTGCCAGCTCCCCCTGGACTAGCGGGAGCAATGAGCAGTTCTTC.

The rearrangement links TRBV11-2 to TRBJ2-1, with D possibly being TRBD1 (7 bases). The CDR3 covers 18 residues. V was clipped by 4 bases and J by 0 bases, with 19 bases between them. CDR1 and CDR2 (germline): SGHAT, FQNNGV. CDR3: CASSSQGGRTTSYNEQFF. The CDR3, as DNA: TGTGCCAGCAGCTCTCAGGGGGGCCGGACGACCTCCTACAATGAGCAGTTCTTC.

This clone showed up just once. This chain links TRBV30 with TRBJ1-3, with 7 bases that match TRBD1. The germline gives CDR1 GTSNPN, CDR2 SVGIG (reference sequence). The CDR3 consists of 15 residues. Unmatched junction bases numbered 10, after V lost 4 bases and J lost 4 bases. This chain's CDR3 is CAWTGGKTRGNTIYF. DNA of the CDR3: TGTGCCTGGACAGGGGGAAAGACGAGGGGAAACACCATATATTTT.